This T cell receptor (beta chain) stems from a study of early T cells in non-severe SARS-CoV-2 infection. In its sample, this clonotype was seen many times. The germline V gene has CDR1 SGHRS and CDR2 YFSETQ. This CDR3 contains 16 residues. V trimming: 0 bases; J trimming: 1 base; junction bases outside the gene matches: 3. TCRdb re-derived calls from the 5' RACE reads in MiXCR, one entry per CDR3 protein. Among approximately 64,000 distinct CDR3 sequences listed, 20% to 25% were seen once. The sample in question was whole blood, obtained at baseline. The receptor comes from an adult who was a healthcare worker with PCR-confirmed SARS-CoV-2 infection or an uninfected control (not recorded which). This sequence joins TRBV5-1 and TRBJ2-2; 7 positions agree with TRBD1. CDR3 in DNA: TGCGCCAGCAGCTTGGTGAGACAGGGGAACACCGGGGAGCTGTTTTTT. It yields the protein CASSLVRQGNTGELFF.